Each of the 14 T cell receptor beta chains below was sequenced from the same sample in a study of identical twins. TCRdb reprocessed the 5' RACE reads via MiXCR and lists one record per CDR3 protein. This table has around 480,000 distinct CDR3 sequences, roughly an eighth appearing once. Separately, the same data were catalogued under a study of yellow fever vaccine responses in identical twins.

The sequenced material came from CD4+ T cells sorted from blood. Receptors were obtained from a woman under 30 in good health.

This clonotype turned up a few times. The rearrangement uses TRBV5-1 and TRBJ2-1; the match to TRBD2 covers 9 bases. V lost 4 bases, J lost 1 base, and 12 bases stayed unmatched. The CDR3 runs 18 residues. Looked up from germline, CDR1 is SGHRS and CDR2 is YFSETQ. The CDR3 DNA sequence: TGCGCCAGCAGCCTACCCTCAGGGAGCGGGGGGTCCTACAATGAGCAGTTCTTC. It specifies CASSLPSGSGGSYNEQFF.

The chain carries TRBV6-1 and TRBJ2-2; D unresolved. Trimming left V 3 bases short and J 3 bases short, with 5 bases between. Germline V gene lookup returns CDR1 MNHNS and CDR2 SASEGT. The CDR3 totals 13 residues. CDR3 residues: CASSEFYTGELFF. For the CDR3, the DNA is TGTGCCAGCAGTGAGTTCTACACCGGGGAGCTGTTTTTT.

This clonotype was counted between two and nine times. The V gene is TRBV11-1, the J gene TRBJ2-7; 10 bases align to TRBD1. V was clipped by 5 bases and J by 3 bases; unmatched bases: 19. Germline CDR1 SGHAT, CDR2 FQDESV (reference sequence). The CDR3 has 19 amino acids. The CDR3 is CASSHNDFSKRDRGYEQYF. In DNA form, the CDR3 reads TGTGCCAGCAGCCATAATGACTTCTCAAAACGGGACAGGGGCTACGAGCAGTACTTC.

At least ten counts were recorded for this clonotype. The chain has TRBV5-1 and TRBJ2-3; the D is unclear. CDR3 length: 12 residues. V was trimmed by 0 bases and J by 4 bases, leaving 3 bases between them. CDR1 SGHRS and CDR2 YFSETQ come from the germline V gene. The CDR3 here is CASSLAPDTQYF. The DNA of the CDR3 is TGCGCCAGCAGCTTGGCCCCAGATACGCAGTATTTT.

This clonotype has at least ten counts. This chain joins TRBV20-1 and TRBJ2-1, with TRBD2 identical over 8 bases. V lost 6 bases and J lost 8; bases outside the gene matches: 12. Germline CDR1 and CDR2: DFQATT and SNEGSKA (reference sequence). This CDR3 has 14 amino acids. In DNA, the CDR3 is TGCAGTGCCCGAGGACTAGCTATCACCCATGAGCAGTTCTTC. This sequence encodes CSARGLAITHEQFF.

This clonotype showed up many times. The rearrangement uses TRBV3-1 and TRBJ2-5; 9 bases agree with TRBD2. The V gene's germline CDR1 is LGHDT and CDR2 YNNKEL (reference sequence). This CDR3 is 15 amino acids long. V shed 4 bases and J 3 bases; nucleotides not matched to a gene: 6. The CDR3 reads CASSPETSGKETQYF. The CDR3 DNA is TGTGCCAGCAGCCCCGAGACTAGCGGAAAAGAGACCCAGTACTTC.

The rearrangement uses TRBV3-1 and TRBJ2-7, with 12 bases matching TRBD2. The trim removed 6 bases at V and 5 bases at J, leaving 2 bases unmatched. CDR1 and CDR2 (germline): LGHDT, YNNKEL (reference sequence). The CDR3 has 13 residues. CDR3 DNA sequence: TGTGCCAGCAGGCGACTAGCGGGAGACGAGCAGTACTTC. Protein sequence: CASRRLAGDEQYF.

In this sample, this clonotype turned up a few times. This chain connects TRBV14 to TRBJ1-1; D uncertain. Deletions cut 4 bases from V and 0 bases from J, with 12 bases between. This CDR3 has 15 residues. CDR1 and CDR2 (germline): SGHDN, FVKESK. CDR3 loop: CASSPLTGVNTEAFF. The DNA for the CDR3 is TGTGCCAGCAGCCCCCTTACCGGGGTGAACACTGAAGCTTTCTTT.

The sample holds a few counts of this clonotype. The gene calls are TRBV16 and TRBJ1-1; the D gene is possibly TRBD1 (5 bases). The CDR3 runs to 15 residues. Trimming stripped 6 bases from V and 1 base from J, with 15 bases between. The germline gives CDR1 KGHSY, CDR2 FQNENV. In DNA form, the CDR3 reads TGTGCCAGCAGTCTATCAGGGAAGGGGAACACTGAAGCTTTCTTT. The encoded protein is CASSLSGKGNTEAFF.

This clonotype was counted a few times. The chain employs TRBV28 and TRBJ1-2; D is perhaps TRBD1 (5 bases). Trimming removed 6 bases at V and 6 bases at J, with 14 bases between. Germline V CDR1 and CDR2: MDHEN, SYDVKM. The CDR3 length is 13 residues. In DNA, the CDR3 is TGTGCCAGCAGACTGCAGGGTTCGGATGGCTACACCTTC. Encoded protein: CASRLQGSDGYTF.

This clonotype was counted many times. The CDR3 nucleotides read TGTGCCAGCAGCCCCGCCGGGAGCTCCTACGAGCAGTACTTC. Translation gives CASSPAGSSYEQYF. The chain links TRBV7-2 to TRBJ2-7, with D possibly being TRBD2 (6 bases). Germline V gene lookup returns CDR1 SGHTA and CDR2 FQGNSA. Trimming removed 5 bases at V and 0 bases at J, with 11 bases between. The CDR3 length is 14 residues.

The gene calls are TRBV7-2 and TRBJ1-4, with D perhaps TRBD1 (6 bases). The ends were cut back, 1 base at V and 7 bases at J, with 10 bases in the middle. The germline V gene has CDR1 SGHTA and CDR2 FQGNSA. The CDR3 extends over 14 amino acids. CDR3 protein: CASSLVGRGEKLFF. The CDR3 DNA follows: TGTGCCAGCAGCTTAGTAGGCAGGGGTGAAAAACTGTTTTTT.

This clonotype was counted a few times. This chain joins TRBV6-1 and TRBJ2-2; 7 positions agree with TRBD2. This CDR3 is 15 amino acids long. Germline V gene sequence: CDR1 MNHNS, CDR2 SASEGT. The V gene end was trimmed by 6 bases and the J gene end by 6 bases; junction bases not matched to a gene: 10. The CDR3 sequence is CASSRLAVYPGELFF. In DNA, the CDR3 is TGTGCCAGCAGCCGACTAGCAGTGTATCCCGGGGAGCTGTTTTTT.

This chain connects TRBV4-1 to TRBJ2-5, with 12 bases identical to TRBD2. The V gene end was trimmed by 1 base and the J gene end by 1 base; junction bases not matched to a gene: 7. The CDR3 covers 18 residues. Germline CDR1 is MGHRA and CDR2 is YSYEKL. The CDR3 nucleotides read TGCGCCAGCAGCCAAGGACTAGCGGGGGCCCCTATCCAAGAGACCCAGTACTTC. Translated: CASSQGLAGAPIQETQYF.